This entry lists 2 T cell receptor beta chains sequenced from one sample in a study of T-cell memory formation after mild COVID-19. From the 5' RACE reads, TCRdb called clonotypes with MiXCR, one entry per CDR3 protein. Counted here are hundreds of thousands of distinct CDR3 sequences, roughly a fifth occurring once; the ten biggest clones make up around 9.2%. The specimen sequenced was PBMCs or a T cell subset sorted from them (not recorded which). The receptors derive from an adult woman who had mild COVID-19 (a few samples of this study predate the infection). Cell type and time point are not known.

The chain employs TRBV24-1 and TRBJ2-1, with TRBD2 matching over 7 bases. The CDR3 spans 17 residues. V shed 2 bases and J 2 bases; nucleotides not matched to a gene: 8. Germline lookup yields CDR1 KGHDR and CDR2 SFDVKD. DNA of the CDR3: TGTGCCACCAGTGATTCCCTCCCTAGCGGAGCCTACAATGAGCAGTTCTTC. Protein product: CATSDSLPSGAYNEQFF.

The chain links TRBV29-1 to TRBJ2-1; D unresolved. Germline CDR1 SQVTM, CDR2 ANQGSEA. Trimming cost V 4 bases and J 4 bases, with 5 bases left between them. CDR3 size: 11 residues. CDR3 DNA sequence: TGCAGCGTTGCTAGATACAATGAGCAGTTCTTC. Translated: CSVARYNEQFF.